This TCR beta chain derives from a study of blood T cells in healthy people across ages. Primed by a sample-barcoded 5' primer and a J-beta primer mix, a second PCR proceeded for about 6 to 11 cycles. TCRdb used MiXCR to reprocess the 5' RACE reads, holding one entry per CDR3 protein. The sample consists of about 1,400,000 distinct CDR3 sequences, 35% to 45% of them appearing once. This clonotype has only a few counts. This CDR3 spans 14 amino acids. Trimming left V 4 bases short and J 2 bases short, with 11 bases between. From germline, CDR1 is SQVTM and CDR2 ANQGSEA. This receptor was obtained from a woman younger than 30 in good health. This chain uses TRBV29-1 with TRBJ2-2; D unclear. The specimen was blood. The CDR3 reads CSVVMDLNTGELFF. CDR3 coding DNA: TGCAGCGTTGTGATGGACCTAAACACCGGGGAGCTGTTTTTT.